The 26 T cell receptor beta chains below all came from one sample that was sequenced in a study of early T cells in non-severe SARS-CoV-2 infection. Each CDR3 protein gets one entry after TCRdb re-called the 5' RACE reads with MiXCR. The profile shows under 95,000 distinct CDR3 sequences, under 15% of them singletons. Sequenced sample: whole blood. The receptors derive from an adult who was a healthcare worker with PCR-confirmed SARS-CoV-2 infection or an uninfected control (not recorded which).

This clonotype has only a few counts. The chain has TRBV3-1 and TRBJ2-1, with TRBD1 as a possible D gene (6 bases). Per the germline V gene, CDR1 is LGHDT and CDR2 is YNNKEL (reference sequence). Between the trimmed V and J ends, which lost 5 bases and 12 bases, there was a span of 17 bases. This CDR3 has 13 amino acids. DNA for the CDR3: TGTGCCAGCAGCAGAGACAGGTGGCAGGGGCAGTTCTTC. Amino acids: CASSRDRWQGQFF.

Many counts were recorded for this clonotype. The chain combines TRBV9 with TRBJ2-3; D may match TRBD1 or TRBD2 (5 bases each). This CDR3 contains 15 residues. Germline V gene data show CDR1 as SGDLS and CDR2 as YYNGEE. V was shortened by 4 bases and J by 6 bases, with 18 bases between the two germline ends. The CDR3 protein is CASSPSPSEGDTQYF. Written as DNA, the CDR3 is TGTGCCAGCAGCCCCAGTCCCAGTGAGGGGGATACGCAGTATTTT.

This clonotype was picked up many times. The V and J genes are TRBV12-3 or TRBV12-4 and TRBJ2-2; 7 nucleotides align to TRBD2. This CDR3 has 16 amino acids. J gave up 4 bases and V 7 bases, and 12 bases lay outside the gene matches. The CDR3 nucleotides read TGTGCCAGCATCGGAGTCGGGGGGTTCGGCACCGGGGAGCTGTTTTTT. This gives the protein CASIGVGGFGTGELFF.

The chain is built from TRBV20-1 and TRBJ2-5; D remains ambiguous. Germline-derived CDR1 and CDR2 are DFQATT and SNEGSKA (reference sequence). This CDR3 has 10 residues. The V end was cut by 5 bases, the J end by 5 bases, with 6 bases between. In DNA, the CDR3 is TGCAGTGCTGAGCTGGAGACCCAGTACTTC. As protein: CSAELETQYF.

This clonotype was counted between two and nine times. The rearrangement links TRBV12-3 or TRBV12-4 to TRBJ1-1, with D hard to call. Trimming left V 4 bases short and J 4 bases short, with 7 bases between. The CDR3 is made up of 12 amino acids. CDR3 protein: CASSSGSTEAFF. The CDR3 nucleotides are TGTGCCAGCAGTTCGGGGTCCACTGAAGCTTTCTTT.

In this sample, this clonotype turned up a few times. V is TRBV5-1 and J is TRBJ2-1, with 7 bases lining up with TRBD1. After removal of 1 base from V and 1 base from J, the junction contained 2 bases not matched to a gene. The CDR3 length is 15 residues. The germline CDR1 and CDR2 sequences are SGHRS and YFSETQ. The CDR3 sequence: CASSLQGESYNEQFF. The CDR3, as DNA: TGCGCCAGCAGCTTGCAGGGGGAATCCTACAATGAGCAGTTCTTC.

A single count supports this clonotype. V usage is TRBV28 and J usage is TRBJ1-6; D not resolved. Per the germline V gene, CDR1 is MDHEN and CDR2 is SYDVKM. The CDR3 consists of 12 residues. Trimming shortened V by 9 bases and J by 9 bases, and 12 bases separated the two germline ends. CDR3 amino acids: CASRIRASPLHF. The CDR3 region has the DNA TGTGCCAGTAGGATAAGGGCTTCACCCCTCCACTTT.

J is TRBJ2-1 and V is TRBV20-1; TRBD2 is a possible D gene (5 bases). V was shortened by 3 bases and J by 0 bases, with 15 bases between the two germline ends. This CDR3 is built from 16 residues. Germline V gene data show CDR1 as DFQATT and CDR2 as SNEGSKA (reference sequence). The DNA of the CDR3 is TGCAGTGCTAGCTTGCCTAGCCCCCTCTCCTACAATGAGCAGTTCTTC. Translated, it gives CSASLPSPLSYNEQFF.

The chain has TRBV9 and TRBJ2-5; D remains unclear. The V gene's germline CDR1 is SGDLS and CDR2 YYNGEE. This CDR3 comprises 13 residues. V lost 2 bases and J 2 bases, leaving 7 bases between the germline ends. Here the CDR3 DNA reads TGTGCCAGCAGCGTCAGACAACAAGAGACCCAGTACTTC. It specifies CASSVRQQETQYF.

V and J are TRBV29-1 and TRBJ2-7; 8 bases are a match to TRBD2. Trimming cost V 6 bases and J 3 bases; bases outside gene matches: 7. Germline V gene data show CDR1 as SQVTM and CDR2 as ANQGSEA. This CDR3 spans 13 amino acids. CDR3 in DNA: TGCAGCGTAGCGGGAGACCAGATCTACGAGCAGTACTTC. Its translation is CSVAGDQIYEQYF.

This clonotype was picked up many times. The CDR3 spells CASSSLRGVNTEAFF. The CDR3 DNA follows: TGTGCCAGCAGCTCCCTCCGCGGGGTGAACACTGAAGCTTTCTTT. V is TRBV7-9 and J is TRBJ1-1; D is undetermined. This CDR3 is 15 amino acids long. Germline V gives CDR1 SEHNR, CDR2 FQNEAQ (reference sequence). Trimming took 4 bases from V and 0 from J, leaving 12 bases between them.

The chain uses TRBV28 and TRBJ2-3; a weak D match, TRBD2 (5 bases). CDR1 is MDHEN, CDR2 SYDVKM, per germline. This CDR3 has 14 amino acids. The V end was cut by 2 bases, the J end by 3 bases, with 9 bases between. The CDR3 sequence is CASSLRLATDTQYF. As DNA, the CDR3 is TGTGCCAGCAGTTTAAGGCTAGCAACAGATACGCAGTATTTT. Full variable domain (missing parts from reference TRBV28 and TRBJ2-3): DVKVTQSSRYLVKRTGEKVFLECVQDMDHENMFWYRQDPGLGLRLIYFSYDVKMKEKGDIPEGYSVSREKKERFSLILESASTNQTSMYLCASSLRLATDTQYFGPGTRLTVL.

This chain connects TRBV2 to TRBJ1-1; D is undetermined. Between the trimmed V and J ends, which lost 6 bases and 0 bases, there was a span of 8 bases. Germline loops: CDR1 SNHLY, CDR2 FYNNEI. This CDR3 spans 13 amino acids. CDR3 sequence: CASRKSMNTEAFF. CDR3 nucleotides: TGTGCCAGCAGGAAGTCAATGAACACTGAAGCTTTCTTT.

This rearrangement joins TRBV5-1 to TRBJ2-7; D assignment may be TRBD1 or TRBD2 (5 bases each). Looked up from germline, CDR1 is SGHRS and CDR2 is YFSETQ. The CDR3 totals 11 residues. V was trimmed by 9 bases and J by 1 base, leaving 8 bases between them. CDR3 in amino acids: CANEGSYEQYF. CDR3 coding DNA: TGCGCCAACGAGGGGTCCTACGAGCAGTACTTC.

The CDR3 is CASSLLAGEWNEQFF. For the CDR3, the DNA is TGTGCCAGCAGTTTGCTAGCGGGAGAGTGGAATGAGCAGTTCTTC. V usage is TRBV27 and J usage is TRBJ2-1, with 10 nucleotides matching TRBD2. The junction had 6 bases not matched to a gene; V was cut back by 3 bases and J by 7 bases. The V gene's germline CDR1 is MNHEY and CDR2 SMNVEV (reference sequence). The CDR3 runs to 15 residues.

This clonotype was found a few times. The chain couples TRBV30 to TRBJ2-7; D may match TRBD1 or TRBD2 (5 bases each). CDR3 length equals 13 residues. Deletions cut 0 bases from V and 7 bases from J, with 13 bases between. CDR1 GTSNPN and CDR2 SVGIG come from the germline V gene (reference sequence). DNA of the CDR3: TGTGCCTGGAGTGTGGGCAGGGCGGGTGAGCAGTACTTC. It translates to CAWSVGRAGEQYF.

This clonotype was seen only a few times. This chain connects TRBV12-3 or TRBV12-4 to TRBJ1-5; 10 nucleotides line up with TRBD1. This CDR3 is 13 amino acids long. V lost 5 bases, J lost 8 bases, and 3 bases stayed unmatched. For the CDR3, the DNA is TGTGCCAGCAGTCGGACAGGGGGGGAGCCCCAGCATTTT. Translated, it gives CASSRTGGEPQHF.

The rearrangement links TRBV7-8 to TRBJ2-3, with 9 bases identical to TRBD2. CDR1 and CDR2 from the germline V gene are SGHVS and FQNEAQ. The CDR3 consists of 19 residues. V shed 1 base, J shed 0 bases, and the junction held 11 bases outside the gene matches. Written as DNA, the CDR3 is TGTGCCAGCAGCTTAGGACGTACTCTAGCGGGGTCTAGCACAGATACGCAGTATTTT. Its translation: CASSLGRTLAGSSTDTQYF.

At least ten counts were recorded for this clonotype. The CDR3 protein is CASSRNTEAFF. The CDR3 DNA reads as TGCGCCAGCAGCCGTAACACTGAAGCTTTCTTT. The chain uses TRBV4-3 and TRBJ1-1; unclear D gene. The V end lost 4 bases, the J end lost 2 bases, and 2 bases lay between the germline ends. In germline, CDR1 is LGHNA, CDR2 YSLEER. The CDR3 sequence is 11 residues long.

The table lists this clonotype with many counts. The chain joins TRBV12-3 or TRBV12-4 to TRBJ1-5, with a tentative D call TRBD1 (5 bases). The CDR3 spans 14 residues. Trimming pared 6 bases from V and 9 bases from J, leaving 18 bases between. In DNA, the CDR3 is TGTGCCAGCAGCCCTCAGGACATCGGATGGCCCCAGCATTTT. This sequence encodes CASSPQDIGWPQHF.

This clonotype was observed a few times. V gene TRBV2 combines with J gene TRBJ2-1, with 12 bases aligning to TRBD2. Germline assignment: CDR1 SNHLY and CDR2 FYNNEI. The CDR3 consists of 14 residues. Trimming at V came to 6 bases and at J to 7 bases, leaving 4 bases not matched to a gene. Written as DNA, the CDR3 is TGTGCCAGCAGAACTAGCGGGAGGTTGAATGAGCAGTTCTTC. Protein sequence: CASRTSGRLNEQFF.

The V and J genes are TRBV21-1 and TRBJ2-3. TRBV21-1 is labeled a pseudogene. The CDR3 runs 14 residues. CDR3 region: CASSISGSSDTQYF. CDR3 DNA: TGTGCCAGCAGCATAAGCGGGAGTTCAGATACGCAGTATTTT.

This clonotype was found a few times. The chain recombines TRBV2 with TRBJ2-1; unclear D gene. CDR3 length equals 12 residues. CDR1 is SNHLY, CDR2 FYNNEI, per germline. The V and J ends lost 8 bases and 0 bases respectively, with 5 bases between them. CDR3 loop: CASSASYNEQFF. In nucleotides, the CDR3 is TGTGCCAGCTCGGCCTCCTACAATGAGCAGTTCTTC.

This clonotype was observed at least ten times. The chain employs TRBV18 and TRBJ2-7; D possibly matches TRBD1 or TRBD2 (5 bases each). The germline gives CDR1 KGHSH, CDR2 LQKENI. The CDR3 has 15 amino acids. The ends were cut back, 1 base at V and 3 bases at J, with 13 bases in the middle. CDR3 nucleotide sequence: TGTGCCAGCTCACCACTACAGGACTCTTACTACGAGCAGTACTTC. Its translation is CASSPLQDSYYEQYF. The full variable domain, completed using reference TRBV18 and TRBJ2-7, is NAGVMQNPRHLVRRRGQEARLRCSPMKGHSHVYWYRQLPEEGLKFMVYLQKENIIDESGMPKERFSAEFPKEGPSILRIQQVVRGDSAAYFCASSPLQDSYYEQYFGPGTRLTVT.

The chain is built from TRBV5-6 and TRBJ1-4; 10 nucleotides match TRBD1. In germline, CDR1 is SGHDT, CDR2 YYEEEE. V was clipped by 4 bases and J by 7 bases; unmatched bases: 7. CDR3 size: 15 residues. The CDR3 here is CASSRAGTGAEKLFF. The CDR3 nucleotides are TGTGCCAGCAGCCGCGCCGGGACAGGGGCTGAAAAACTGTTTTTT. Full variable domain (rest looked up from reference TRBV5-6 and TRBJ1-4): DAGVTQSPTHLIKTRGQQVTLRCSPKSGHDTVSWYQQALGQGPQFIFQYYEEEERQRGNFPDRFSGHQFPNYSSELNVNALLLGDSALYLCASSRAGTGAEKLFFGSGTQLSVL.

This clonotype has at least ten counts. The chain employs TRBV2 and TRBJ2-7; 11 bases match TRBD2. Trimming took 7 bases from V and 0 from J; bases not matched to a gene: 5. The length of the CDR3 is 15 residues. Germline CDR1 is SNHLY and CDR2 is FYNNEI. The CDR3 region is CASTRLAGHSYEQYF. The CDR3 DNA reads TGTGCCAGCACCCGACTAGCGGGGCACTCCTACGAGCAGTACTTC. The entire variable domain, with the rest obtained from reference TRBV2 and TRBJ2-7, is as follows: EPEVTQTPSHQVTQMGQEVILRCVPISNHLYFYWYRQILGQKVEFLVSFYNNEISEKSEIFDDQFSVERPDGSNFTLKIRSTKLEDSAMYFCASTRLAGHSYEQYFGPGTRLTVT.